The clone carrying this T cell receptor beta chain was counted a single time. Produced via immunoSEQ multiplex PCR; TCRdb's table is partial and in-frame only. This sample has fewer than 350,000 clones, with about 90% found just once. CDR3 length: 15 amino acids. Trimming cost V 4 bases and J 8 bases, with 21 bases left between them. Germline loops: CDR1 SGHNT, CDR2 YYREEE (reference sequence). The data were taken from a study of blood T cell repertoires in COVID-19. Study information: Sites across the United States, Italy and Spain contributed samples from acute and convalescent COVID-19.

The V call is TRBV5-4, the J call TRBJ1-2; D is possibly TRBD1 (6 bases). The TCR comes from a young woman who had been exposed to COVID-19. Sequencing was done on a sample of PBMCs or T cells enriched from blood (not recorded which). The CDR3 loop reads CASSLGDKTYGGYTF. For the CDR3, the DNA is TGTGCCAGCAGCCTGGGGGACAAGACTTATGGCGGCTACACCTTC.